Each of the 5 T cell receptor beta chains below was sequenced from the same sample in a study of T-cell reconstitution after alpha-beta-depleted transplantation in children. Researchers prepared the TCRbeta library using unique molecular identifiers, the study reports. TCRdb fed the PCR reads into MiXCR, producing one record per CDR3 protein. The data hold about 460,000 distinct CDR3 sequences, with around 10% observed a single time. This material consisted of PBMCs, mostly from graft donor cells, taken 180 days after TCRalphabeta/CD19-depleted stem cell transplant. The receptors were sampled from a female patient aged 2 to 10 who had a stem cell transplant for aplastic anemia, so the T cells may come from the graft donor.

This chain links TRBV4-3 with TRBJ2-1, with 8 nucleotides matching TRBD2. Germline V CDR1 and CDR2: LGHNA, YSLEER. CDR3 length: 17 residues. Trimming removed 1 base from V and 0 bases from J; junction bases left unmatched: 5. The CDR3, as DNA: TGCGCCAGCAGCCAAGGTCCAGCGGGAGACTCCTACAATGAGCAGTTCTTC. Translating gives CASSQGPAGDSYNEQFF.

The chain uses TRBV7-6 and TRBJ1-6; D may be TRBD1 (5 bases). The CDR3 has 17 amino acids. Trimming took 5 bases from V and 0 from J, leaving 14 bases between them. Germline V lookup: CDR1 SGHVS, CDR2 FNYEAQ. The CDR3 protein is CASSPTRVSSYNSPLHF. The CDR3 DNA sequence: TGTGCCAGCAGCCCAACCAGGGTCAGCTCCTATAATTCACCCCTCCACTTT.

The CDR3 protein is CSARDFSGSYEQYF. CDR3 sequence (DNA): TGCAGTGCTAGAGATTTTAGCGGATCATACGAGCAGTACTTC. This sequence joins TRBV20-1 and TRBJ2-7, with D maybe TRBD2 (6 bases). V lost 0 bases and J lost 4, with 13 bases in between. Per the germline V gene, CDR1 is DFQATT and CDR2 is SNEGSKA (reference sequence). This CDR3 is 14 amino acids long.

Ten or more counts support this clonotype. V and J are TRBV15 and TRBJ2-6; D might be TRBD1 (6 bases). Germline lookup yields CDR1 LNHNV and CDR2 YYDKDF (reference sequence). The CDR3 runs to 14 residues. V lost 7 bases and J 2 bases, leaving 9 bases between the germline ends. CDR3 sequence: CATTHRAGANVLTF. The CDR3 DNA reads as TGTGCCACCACCCACAGGGCTGGGGCCAACGTCCTGACTTTC. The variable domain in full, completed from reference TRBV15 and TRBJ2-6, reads DAMVIQNPRYQVTQFGKPVTLSCSQTLNHNVMYWYQQKSSQAPKLLFHYYDKDFNNEADTPDNFQSRRPNTSFCFLDIRSPGLGDTAMYLCATTHRAGANVLTFGAGSRLTVL.

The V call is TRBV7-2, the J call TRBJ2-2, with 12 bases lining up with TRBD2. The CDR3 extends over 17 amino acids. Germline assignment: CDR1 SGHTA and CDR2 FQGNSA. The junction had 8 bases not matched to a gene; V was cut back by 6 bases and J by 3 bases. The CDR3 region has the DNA TGTGCCAGCAGTCAGACTAGCGGGAGATTTGACACCGGGGAGCTGTTTTTT. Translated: CASSQTSGRFDTGELFF.